The following is a T cell receptor (beta chain) sequence with its context. This clone's antigen is unknown. No qualities accompany the bases; no much larger clone lies one base away. Each collaborating institution followed its own protocols to collect whole blood in K2EDTA tubes. Collaborator samples were shipped for TCRbeta analysis as frozen whole blood, isolated PBMCs, or DNA extracted from either sample type. V and J lose 4 bases and 6 bases, and a span of 13 bases separates them. Per the germline V gene (reference sequence), SGHNT is the CDR1 and YYREEE is the CDR2. From the cysteine up to the phenylalanine, the CDR3 has a length of 13 residues. Just the 39-base CDR3 DNA is kept, in frame starting at base 1. This entry belongs to a study of blood T cell repertoires in COVID-19 (dated by TCRdb to the early 2020s). Background on the whole study: Samples from collaborators originated in the United States, Italy and Spain and spanned both the acute and convalescent phases of COVID-19. The material from the prospective study consisted of cDNA or gDNA derived from T cells, B-cell-depleted T cells, or PBMCs. Subjects who had been exposed to COVID-19, were actively infected with it, or had recovered from it provided the deeply sampled blood TCRbeta repertoires that made up the dataset. The repertoires were released in a freely available public database meant as a resource for research on the immune response to SARS-CoV-2. The samples were drawn from the first 160 participants of the ongoing ImmuneRACE study and from 1,200 or so subjects provided by 6 global collaborators. Sample metadata almost always included a de-identified subject ID, COVID-19 status, age in years and sex. Where HLA class I and class II types were available, the types were taken from metadata supplied by the sample provider, not from assay-based typing.

TCRbeta CDR3 regions were amplified from genomic DNA by means of the immunoSEQ Assay, a bias-controlled multiplex PCR. For the original study's pipeline: Nucleated cell counts per sample were estimated from amplification of reference gene primers within the assay. To quantify the absolute abundance of each unique TCRbeta CDR3 rearrangement, sequence reads were collapsed and filtered. For each sample, productive Simpson clonality was calculated as the square root of Simpson's diversity index across productive rearrangements. TCRdb provides this immuneACCESS table in a form limited to in-frame rearrangements. Some clones are lacking; in checked studies, under half of them reflect an unresolved V gene, and why the rest are absent is not known. V, J and clone size are taken as reported in that table, and D and trimming were inferred from the DNA itself. The sample table lists about 62,000 clones, about 88% of them with a count of one. The top ten clones comprise roughly 1% of the sample.

The full study reports these points: How much clinical and demographic metadata was included differed by source and by participant, and the metadata was provided uncurated.

This chain joins TRBV5-4 to TRBJ1-1, with an unclear D gene assignment. Material for sequencing was peripheral blood. The clonotype originates from a man between 65 and 85 years old with acute or convalescent COVID-19. At the DNA level, the sequence is TGTGCCAGCAGCACCGGGGAGTCCGCTGAAGCTTTCTTT. Translated, this gives CASSTGESAEAFF.